One and the same sample provided the 17 T cell receptor beta chains below, sequenced in a study of blood T cell repertoires in COVID-19. Libraries were prepared by immunoSEQ multiplex PCR; TCRdb keeps only in-frame clonotypes and omits some of them. The profile shows 300,000 to 400,000 clones, about 90% of them singletons. Sequencing was done on a sample of peripheral blood. The receptors originated from an older woman with COVID-19, enrolled during active disease.

The chain links TRBV6-6 to TRBJ1-1; 10 bases agree with TRBD1. Germline V gene lookup returns CDR1 MNHNY and CDR2 SVGAGI (reference sequence). The CDR3 runs 15 residues. V dropped 6 bases and J dropped 7; count of bases not matched to a gene: 11. Here the CDR3 DNA reads TGTGCCAGCAGCTACCTGACCGGGACAGGGGATGAAGCTTTCTTT. Encoded protein: CASSYLTGTGDEAFF.

V is TRBV28 and J is TRBJ1-2; 10 positions match TRBD1. Germline trimming cut 5 bases from V and 6 bases from J; bases unmatched to any gene: 6. Per germline, CDR1 MDHEN and CDR2 SYDVKM. The CDR3 covers 14 residues. The CDR3 DNA is TGTGCCAGCAGTCTAAGACAGGGGGCGAATGGCTACACCTTC. Protein: CASSLRQGANGYTF.

The rearrangement uses TRBV18 and TRBJ2-5, with TRBD1 as a possible D gene (5 bases). The CDR3 totals 14 residues. CDR1 is KGHSH and CDR2 is LQKENI in the germline V gene. Trimming shortened V by 0 bases and J by 5 bases, and 10 bases separated the two germline ends. CDR3 sequence (DNA): TGTGCCAGCTCACCACCCCCAGGGCGGGAGACCCAGTACTTC. Its protein is CASSPPPGRETQYF.

The chain recombines TRBV28 with TRBJ1-2; tentative D call: TRBD1 (6 bases). The germline CDR1 and CDR2 sequences are MDHEN and SYDVKM. Trimming removed 2 bases from V and 10 bases from J, with 8 bases in between. The CDR3 length is 11 residues. The CDR3 loop is CASSLQGFYTF. CDR3 DNA sequence: TGTGCCAGCAGTTTACAGGGGTTCTACACCTTC.

The rearrangement uses TRBV7-8 and TRBJ2-5; no clear D. Trimming cost V 1 base and J 5 bases, with 5 bases left between them. Per the germline V gene, CDR1 is SGHVS and CDR2 is FQNEAQ. This CDR3 has 12 residues. For the CDR3, the DNA is TGTGCCAGCAGCTTAGGTAGTGAGACCCAGTACTTC. It codes for CASSLGSETQYF.

This clone was recorded only once. The chain has TRBV5-4 and TRBJ1-2; D uncertain. Germline V gene lookup returns CDR1 SGHNT and CDR2 YYREEE (reference sequence). CDR3 length equals 14 residues. The ends were cut back, 3 bases at V and 4 bases at J, with 13 bases in the middle. The CDR3 sequence is CASSSQGGLYGYTF. As DNA, the CDR3 is TGTGCCAGCAGCTCCCAAGGAGGCCTCTATGGCTACACCTTC.

The CDR3 DNA reads TGTGCCTGGTCAACGGGGGATGGAAACACCATATATTTT. Encoded protein: CAWSTGDGNTIYF. The chain recombines TRBV30 with TRBJ1-3; D is possibly TRBD1 (5 bases). Germline lookup yields CDR1 GTSNPN and CDR2 SVGIG (reference sequence). The CDR3 runs 13 residues. Between the trimmed V and J ends, which lost 5 bases and 3 bases, there was a span of 11 bases.

The V and J genes are TRBV6-1 and TRBJ1-1, with D perhaps TRBD1 (6 bases). The germline CDR1 and CDR2 sequences are MNHNS and SASEGT. Deletions cut 2 bases from V and 5 bases from J, with 15 bases between. This CDR3 contains 15 residues. The CDR3 protein is CASSELLGARTEAFF. The CDR3 region has the DNA TGTGCCAGCAGTGAACTCCTGGGGGCGCGGACTGAAGCTTTCTTT.

This rearrangement joins TRBV6-5 to TRBJ1-1; tentative D call: TRBD1 (6 bases). CDR1 is MNHEY and CDR2 is SVGAGI in the germline V gene. The CDR3 has 14 residues. Trimming stripped 5 bases from V and 4 bases from J, with 14 bases between. The CDR3 region is CASSRQGLATEAFF. CDR3 nucleotide sequence: TGTGCCAGCAGTCGCCAGGGGCTGGCCACTGAAGCTTTCTTT.

This chain uses TRBV28 with TRBJ1-2, with a tentative D call TRBD1 (5 bases). CDR1 is MDHEN and CDR2 is SYDVKM in the germline V gene. The V end was cut by 6 bases, the J end by 4 bases, with 12 bases between. The CDR3 totals 13 residues. The CDR3 nucleotides are TGTGCCAGCAGACTGCAGGGTGGCTATGGCTACACCTTC. Its translation: CASRLQGGYGYTF.

This chain joins TRBV19 and TRBJ1-2; perhaps TRBD1 as D (6 bases). The CDR3 has 14 amino acids. Per germline, CDR1 LNHDA and CDR2 SQIVND (reference sequence). V lost 7 bases and J lost 7, with 19 bases in between. The CDR3 region has the DNA TGTGCCAGTACCACAGGGAATGATATGTCTGGCTACACCTTC. This translates into CASTTGNDMSGYTF.

V usage is TRBV5-4 and J usage is TRBJ1-1, with D possibly being TRBD1 (5 bases). CDR1 and CDR2 (germline): SGHNT, YYREEE (reference sequence). V was clipped by 1 base and J by 1 base, with 20 bases between them. The CDR3 consists of 18 residues. CDR3 bases: TGTGCCAGCAGCTTGCCCCGGGGGGGATCGGTGGGGAACACTGAAGCTTTCTTT. Its translation: CASSLPRGGSVGNTEAFF.

The chain links TRBV4-1 to TRBJ1-2; D unresolved. The CDR3 is made up of 14 amino acids. V dropped 1 base and J dropped 6 bases, with 12 bases sitting between them. Germline loops: CDR1 MGHRA, CDR2 YSYEKL. This CDR3 reads CASSQVGREHGYTF. Written as DNA, the CDR3 is TGCGCCAGCAGCCAAGTCGGAAGGGAGCATGGCTACACCTTC.

The V and J genes are TRBV27 and TRBJ2-3; TRBD2 matches 11 bases. The CDR3 has 15 amino acids. CDR1 is MNHEY and CDR2 is SMNVEV in the germline V gene (reference sequence). The J segment lost 9 bases and the V segment lost 6 bases, leaving 11 bases of the junction unmatched. The CDR3 loop is CASSSIAGGPGTQYF. CDR3 nucleotide sequence: TGTGCCAGCAGCTCTATAGCGGGGGGGCCAGGGACGCAGTATTTT.

The V gene is TRBV2, the J gene TRBJ1-2, with D unresolved. V was clipped by 3 bases and J by 2 bases, with 10 bases between them. This CDR3 is 14 amino acids long. Per germline, CDR1 SNHLY and CDR2 FYNNEI. CDR3 sequence: CASSDSAVNYGYTF. The CDR3 DNA reads TGTGCCAGCAGTGATTCCGCGGTGAACTATGGCTACACCTTC.

The chain uses TRBV5-1 and TRBJ1-1; D not certain. Germline values: CDR1 SGHRS, CDR2 YFSETQ. With 4 bases removed from V and 4 bases from J, the gap between germline ends came to 17 bases. The CDR3 contains 15 residues. CDR3 protein: CASSPTGPSGTEAFF. Here the CDR3 DNA reads TGCGCCAGCAGCCCAACGGGCCCAAGCGGCACTGAAGCTTTCTTT.

The table lists this clone with a count of one. The chain has TRBV9 and TRBJ1-2, with 8 bases identical to TRBD1. CDR3 size: 16 residues. Germline CDR1 is SGDLS and CDR2 is YYNGEE. J lost 1 base, V lost 2 bases, and 7 bases had no gene match. CDR3 coding DNA: TGTGCCAGCAGCGTGGGGCAGGGGGCAGTTAACTATGGCTACACCTTC. Amino acid sequence: CASSVGQGAVNYGYTF. The variable domain in full, completed from reference TRBV9 and TRBJ1-2, reads DSGVTQTPKHLITATGQRVTLRCSPRSGDLSVYWYQQSLDQGLQFLIQYYNGEERAKGNILERFSAQQFPDLHSELNLSSLELGDSALYFCASSVGQGAVNYGYTFGSGTRLTVV.